This TCR beta chain appears in the sequencing data of a study of blood T cell repertoires in COVID-19 (dated by TCRdb to 2019 to 2021). In terms of the full investigation: Samples from collaborators originated in the United States, Italy and Spain and spanned both the acute and convalescent phases of COVID-19. The material from the prospective study consisted of cDNA or gDNA derived from T cells, B-cell-depleted T cells, or PBMCs. Deeply sampled blood TCRbeta repertoires from subjects exposed to, actively infected with, or recovered from COVID-19 were included in the dataset. A freely available public database, intended as a resource for researchers studying the immune response to SARS-CoV-2, is where the repertoires were released. Samples came from the ongoing ImmuneRACE study (first 160 participants) plus 1,254 subjects from 6 global collaborators. A de-identified subject ID, COVID-19 status, age in years and sex were almost always included in the sample metadata. Where available, HLA class I and class II types were obtained from metadata supplied by the sample provider rather than from assay-based typing. Points the paper makes about the study in general: Clinical and demographic metadata were provided uncurated, with the amount varying by source and participant.

TCRbeta CDR3 regions were amplified from genomic DNA using the immunoSEQ Assay, a bias-controlled multiplex PCR. Turning to the authors' computational methods: The number of nucleated cells in each sample was estimated by amplification of reference gene primers within the assay. To quantify the absolute abundance of each unique TCRbeta CDR3 rearrangement, sequence reads were collapsed and filtered. Productive Simpson clonality was computed per sample as the square root of Simpson's diversity index over productive rearrangements. In TCRdb, the immuneACCESS table is reduced to in-frame sequences with V and J assigned. These tables do not hold every clone; where another copy was compared, an unresolved V gene accounts for under half, and the others remain unexplained. V and J calls and clone size come straight from that table; D and trimming were deduced from the DNA. The sample yields about 270,000 clones; approximately 87% were counted once. Roughly 12% of the sample rests with the top ten.

A word on this clone: There is no known antigen for this receptor. No clone much larger than this one lies a single base away; base qualities are absent.

In Seattle, one collaborating source enrolled patients while the infection was active and tracked those patients longitudinally over the course of disease. Whole blood was collected in K2EDTA tubes by collaborating institutions according to the institutions' own protocols. For TCRbeta analysis, collaborators shipped samples as frozen whole blood, isolated PBMCs, or DNA extracted from either of those sample types. This receptor was obtained from a woman aged 25-40 years with COVID-19, enrolled during active disease. The source material was peripheral blood.

This receptor carries the CDR3 CASSYSRERYYTF. In nucleotides, the sequence is TGTGCCAGCAGTTACTCCCGGGAAAGATACTACACCTTC. The chain is encoded by TRBV6-5 joined to TRBJ1-2; the D gene cannot be named for sure. The germline V gene encodes CDR1 MNHEY and CDR2 SVGAGI. The V end loses 0 bases and the J end loses 10 bases, and a stretch of 12 bases separates them. There are 13 amino acids in the CDR3, from cysteine to phenylalanine inclusive. Only the CDR3 part of the read is kept: 39 bases, read in frame from the first base.